This T cell receptor (beta chain) was profiled in a study of cytomegalovirus exposure and HLA in healthy donors. Study results and limitations: By a later analysis, the bulk of CMV-associated TCR beta chains appeared HLA-restricted. Whilst most TCR sequences proved rare, a subset of public TCRs occurred across many donors.

This clone occurred once. The antigen remains undetermined. A multiplex PCR was run with 60 Vbeta primers and 13 Jbeta primers. Profiling relied on immunoSEQ multiplex PCR, and the TCRdb table lists in-frame clones only, not all of them. The table includes about 180,000 clones, roughly 70% detected once. Germline V gene sequence: CDR1 MNHNS, CDR2 SASEGT. This CDR3 spans 16 amino acids. With 4 bases removed from V and 0 bases from J, the gap between germline ends came to 13 bases. This sequence originates from a male donor in good health and CMV-seronegative. The chain joins TRBV6-1 to TRBJ1-5, with D possibly being TRBD1 (5 bases). Sequencing input: PBMCs. CDR3: CASSVRQPNSNQPQHF. The CDR3 bases are TGTGCCAGCAGTGTAAGACAGCCCAATAGCAATCAGCCCCAGCATTTT.